This is a list of T cell receptor beta chains from one sample in a study of T cell responses to AZD1222 COVID-19 vaccine. Some clones are missing from TCRdb's copy, which holds only in-frame ones; the method was immunoSEQ multiplex PCR. The table lists 110,000 to 150,000 clones, approximately 85% of them singletons. Sequences were derived from peripheral blood, sampled on day 0 of AZD1222 vaccination. The source of these receptors is an adult in good health. Each CDR3 is given with its conserved first and last residue. Each record gives: V gene, D gene, CDR3 length, clone size, J gene, CDR3 protein, CDR3 DNA. D genes are given only for firm matches. Expanded clones get a size class; other rows say once, few or many, or leave the size out.

v_call: TRBV5-6
d_call: -
cdr3_length: 15
clone_size: -
j_call: TRBJ2-7
cdr3_aa: CASRSAGGPLYEQYF
cdr3_nt: TGTGCCAGCCGCTCGGCAGGGGGGCCCCTCTACGAGCAGTACTTC

v_call: TRBV6-5
d_call: -
cdr3_length: 16
clone_size: -
j_call: TRBJ1-1
cdr3_aa: CASSYMGRWDGTEAFF
cdr3_nt: TGTGCCAGCAGTTACATGGGCCGGTGGGATGGCACTGAAGCTTTCTTT

v_call: TRBV29-1
d_call: -
cdr3_length: 13
clone_size: -
j_call: TRBJ1-2
cdr3_aa: CSVDVARAHGYTF
cdr3_nt: TGCAGCGTTGATGTCGCCAGGGCTCATGGCTACACCTTC

v_call: TRBV6-4
d_call: -
cdr3_length: 13
clone_size: -
j_call: TRBJ1-3
cdr3_aa: CASSEWEGNTIYF
cdr3_nt: TGTGCCAGCAGTGAATGGGAGGGAAACACCATATATTTT

v_call: TRBV29-1
d_call: -
cdr3_length: 16
clone_size: -
j_call: TRBJ1-5
cdr3_aa: CSVDRQVSYSNQPQHF
cdr3_nt: TGCAGCGTTGACAGGCAGGTATCATATAGCAATCAGCCCCAGCATTTT

v_call: TRBV10-3
d_call: -
cdr3_length: 15
clone_size: -
j_call: TRBJ2-7
cdr3_aa: CAIAFGGNLTYEQYF
cdr3_nt: TGTGCCATCGCTTTCGGAGGGAACTTGACCTACGAGCAGTACTTC

v_call: TRBV2
d_call: -
cdr3_length: 15
clone_size: -
j_call: TRBJ1-5
cdr3_aa: CASSDLGLGNQPQHF
cdr3_nt: TGTGCCAGCAGTGATTTAGGGTTGGGCAATCAGCCCCAGCATTTT

v_call: TRBV4-1
d_call: -
cdr3_length: 15
clone_size: -
j_call: TRBJ1-1
cdr3_aa: CASSVTQGQNTEAFF
cdr3_nt: TGCGCCAGCAGTGTCACTCAGGGTCAGAACACTGAAGCTTTCTTT

v_call: TRBV13
d_call: -
cdr3_length: 13
clone_size: -
j_call: TRBJ2-2
cdr3_aa: CASSFGRTGELFF
cdr3_nt: TGTGCCAGCAGCTTTGGTAGAACCGGGGAGCTGTTTTTT

v_call: TRBV19
d_call: TRBD2
cdr3_length: 16
clone_size: -
j_call: TRBJ2-3
cdr3_aa: CASSARSGGHTDTQYF
cdr3_nt: TGTGCCAGTAGTGCCCGGAGCGGGGGCCACACAGATACGCAGTATTTT

v_call: TRBV30
d_call: -
cdr3_length: 13
clone_size: -
j_call: TRBJ1-2
cdr3_aa: CAWARGPNYGYTF
cdr3_nt: TGTGCCTGGGCCCGGGGACCCAACTATGGCTACACCTTC

v_call: TRBV4-1
d_call: -
cdr3_length: 13
clone_size: -
j_call: TRBJ2-7
cdr3_aa: CASSRTTGYEQYF
cdr3_nt: TGCGCCAGCAGCCGGACCACCGGGTACGAGCAGTACTTC

v_call: TRBV13
d_call: TRBD1
cdr3_length: 14
clone_size: few
j_call: TRBJ2-3
cdr3_aa: CASSPGQGLDTQYF
cdr3_nt: TGTGCCAGCAGCCCGGGACAGGGTTTGGATACGCAGTATTTT

v_call: TRBV19
d_call: TRBD2
cdr3_length: 15
clone_size: -
j_call: TRBJ2-2
cdr3_aa: CASSQLADNTGELFF
cdr3_nt: TGTGCCAGTAGCCAACTAGCGGACAACACCGGGGAGCTGTTTTTT

v_call: TRBV7-2
d_call: -
cdr3_length: 17
clone_size: -
j_call: TRBJ2-3
cdr3_aa: CASSLGALGGAADTQYF
cdr3_nt: TGTGCCAGCAGCTTAGGAGCCTTGGGGGGCGCGGCGGATACGCAGTATTTT

v_call: TRBV4-1
d_call: TRBD2
cdr3_length: 14
clone_size: -
j_call: TRBJ2-1
cdr3_aa: CASSQRDYYNEQFF
cdr3_nt: TGCGCCAGCAGCCAAAGGGACTACTATAATGAGCAGTTCTTC

v_call: TRBV11-2
d_call: -
cdr3_length: 14
clone_size: -
j_call: TRBJ1-4
cdr3_aa: CASRLQGGNEKLFF
cdr3_nt: TGTGCCAGCAGGCTACAGGGAGGGAATGAAAAACTGTTTTTT

v_call: TRBV11-2
d_call: -
cdr3_length: 13
clone_size: -
j_call: TRBJ2-2
cdr3_aa: CASSFGGPGELFF
cdr3_nt: TGTGCCAGCAGTTTCGGGGGTCCCGGGGAGCTGTTTTTT

v_call: TRBV28
d_call: -
cdr3_length: 12
clone_size: -
j_call: TRBJ1-2
cdr3_aa: CASSHRFYGYTF
cdr3_nt: TGTGCCAGCAGTCACAGGTTCTATGGCTACACCTTC

v_call: TRBV29-1
d_call: -
cdr3_length: 12
clone_size: -
j_call: TRBJ2-7
cdr3_aa: CSVEGISYEQYF
cdr3_nt: TGCAGCGTTGAAGGTATCTCCTACGAGCAGTACTTC

v_call: TRBV25-1
d_call: -
cdr3_length: 14
clone_size: -
j_call: TRBJ1-2
cdr3_aa: CASSEREAWEGYTF
cdr3_nt: TGTGCCAGCAGTGAAAGGGAGGCCTGGGAGGGCTACACCTTC

v_call: TRBV27
d_call: TRBD1
cdr3_length: 13
clone_size: -
j_call: TRBJ1-2
cdr3_aa: CASSLSGGYGYTF
cdr3_nt: TGTGCCAGCAGTCTCTCAGGGGGCTATGGCTACACCTTC

v_call: TRBV6-5
d_call: -
cdr3_length: 15
clone_size: -
j_call: TRBJ1-4
cdr3_aa: CASSTPGQGGEKLFF
cdr3_nt: TGTGCCAGCAGTACCCCGGGGCAGGGAGGTGAAAAACTGTTTTTT

v_call: TRBV9
d_call: -
cdr3_length: 15
clone_size: -
j_call: TRBJ2-7
cdr3_aa: CASSVGPESSYEQYF
cdr3_nt: TGTGCCAGCAGCGTAGGGCCCGAGAGCTCCTACGAGCAGTACTTC

v_call: TRBV6-6
d_call: TRBD1
cdr3_length: 14
clone_size: -
j_call: TRBJ1-1
cdr3_aa: CASSPQGAYTEAFF
cdr3_nt: TGTGCCAGCAGCCCACAGGGGGCATACACTGAAGCTTTCTTT